The 19 T cell receptor beta chains presented below share a single source sample, sequenced in a study of blood T cell repertoires in COVID-19. Sequenced by immunoSEQ multiplex PCR; TCRdb stores in-frame clones only, minus some. The repertoire holds 300,000 to 400,000 clones, with approximately 90% as singletons. The sample was PBMCs or T cells enriched from blood (not recorded which). The receptors derive from a woman aged 25 to 39 who had been exposed to COVID-19.

The chain has TRBV5-8 and TRBJ1-6; TRBD1 aligns across 9 bases. Trimming at V came to 0 bases and at J to 6 bases, leaving 1 base not matched to a gene. The germline V gene has CDR1 SGHTS and CDR2 YDEGEE. This CDR3 contains 15 residues. CDR3 DNA: TGTGCCAGCAGCTTGGGGGGACAGGGTAATTCACCCCTCCACTTT. Its protein is CASSLGGQGNSPLHF.

V usage is TRBV25-1 and J usage is TRBJ1-1; D may be TRBD1 (5 bases). This CDR3 is built from 14 residues. Trimming shortened V by 2 bases and J by 7 bases, and 14 bases separated the two germline ends. Germline V gives CDR1 MGHDK, CDR2 SYGVNS. In DNA, the CDR3 is TGTGCCAGCAGTGAAACGACAGACGCGGATGAAGCTTTCTTT. Translated, it gives CASSETTDADEAFF. The entire variable domain, with the rest obtained from reference TRBV25-1 and TRBJ1-1, is as follows: EADIYQTPRYLVIGTGKKITLECSQTMGHDKMYWYQQDPGMELHLIHYSYGVNSTEKGDLSSESTVSRIRTEHFPLTLESARPSHTSQYLCASSETTDADEAFFGQGTRLTVV.

This chain links TRBV11-2 with TRBJ2-2; 7 positions match TRBD1. This CDR3 is built from 19 residues. CDR1 is SGHAT, CDR2 FQNNGV, per germline. V was pared by 3 bases and J by 0 bases, with 13 bases of the junction left unmatched. The chain's CDR3 is CASSFQPTWDSSNTGELFF. The CDR3 region has the DNA TGTGCCAGCAGCTTCCAACCGACCTGGGACAGCTCGAACACCGGGGAGCTGTTTTTT.

The chain employs TRBV10-3 and TRBJ2-3; TRBD2 matches at 7 bases. V was clipped by 10 bases and J by 3 bases; unmatched bases: 4. Germline V lookup: CDR1 ENHRY, CDR2 SYGVKD. This CDR3 spans 12 amino acids. This CDR3 reads CATGLPTDTQYF. CDR3 sequence (DNA): TGTGCCACGGGACTACCAACAGATACGCAGTATTTT.

The J gene is TRBJ1-5, the V gene TRBV6-5, with 7 bases aligning to TRBD1. The CDR3 contains 14 residues. The germline V gene has CDR1 MNHEY and CDR2 SVGAGI. Losses at the gene ends were 7 bases for V and 4 bases for J; bases not matched to a gene: 7. CDR3 DNA sequence: TGTGCCAGCACCTCGGCAGGGGGAAATCAGCCCCAGCATTTT. Translated: CASTSAGGNQPQHF.

The chain recombines TRBV6-4 with TRBJ1-5; perhaps TRBD1 as D (5 bases). The CDR3 has 14 amino acids. From germline, CDR1 is MRHNA and CDR2 SNTAGT. Trimming removed 7 bases at V and 5 bases at J, with 15 bases between. This CDR3 reads CASTGMSGDQPQHF. CDR3 in DNA: TGTGCCAGCACCGGGATGTCGGGGGATCAGCCCCAGCATTTT.

The rearrangement links TRBV2 to TRBJ1-2; D remains ambiguous. This CDR3 region has 12 residues. In germline, CDR1 is SNHLY, CDR2 FYNNEI. Between the trimmed V and J ends, which lost 7 bases and 1 base, there was a span of 7 bases. CDR3 loop: CASKDINYGYTF. The DNA for the CDR3 is TGTGCCAGCAAAGACATTAACTATGGCTACACCTTC.

This clone was seen a single time. The chain recombines TRBV5-1 with TRBJ2-3, with 14 bases aligning to TRBD2. The J segment lost 0 bases and the V segment lost 1 base, leaving 4 bases of the junction unmatched. The CDR3 covers 18 residues. Per germline, CDR1 SGHRS and CDR2 YFSETQ. The CDR3 coding sequence is TGCGCCAGCAGCTTGCGGACTAGCGGGGGGACTAGCACAGATACGCAGTATTTT. Translated, it gives CASSLRTSGGTSTDTQYF. Full variable domain (outside the CDR3, taken from reference TRBV5-1 and TRBJ2-3): KAGVTQTPRYLIKTRGQQVTLSCSPISGHRSVSWYQQTPGQGLQFLFEYFSETQRNKGNFPGRFSGRQFSNSRSEMNVSTLELGDSALYLCASSLRTSGGTSTDTQYFGPGTRLTVL.

This chain uses TRBV4-1 with TRBJ1-1, with 7 positions matching TRBD1. There are 18 residues in the CDR3. CDR1 is MGHRA and CDR2 is YSYEKL in the germline V gene. The V and J ends lost 0 bases and 8 bases, in that order; junction bases with no gene match: 18. This chain's CDR3 is CASSQDFKKGARNLEAFF. In DNA, the CDR3 is TGCGCCAGCAGCCAAGATTTTAAAAAGGGGGCGAGGAACCTAGAAGCTTTCTTT.

This clone was counted a single time. The rearrangement joins TRBV19 to TRBJ2-7; perhaps TRBD2 as D (5 bases). Germline V gives CDR1 LNHDA, CDR2 SQIVND (reference sequence). V shed 1 base and J shed 0 bases, with 7 bases lying between them. CDR3 length: 14 amino acids. For the CDR3, the DNA is TGTGCCAGTAGTATAGCCGGGGACTCCTACGAGCAGTACTTC. Protein sequence: CASSIAGDSYEQYF. The full variable domain, its missing parts supplied by reference TRBV19 and TRBJ2-7, is DGGITQSPKYLFRKEGQNVTLSCEQNLNHDAMYWYRQDPGQGLRLIYYSQIVNDFQKGDIAEGYSVSREKKESFPLTVTSAQKNPTAFYLCASSIAGDSYEQYFGPGTRLTVT.

This clone was seen only once. This chain links TRBV2 with TRBJ1-1, with 8 bases lining up with TRBD1. The CDR3 consists of 19 residues. The V and J ends lost 3 bases and 3 bases, in that order; junction bases with no gene match: 18. Germline values: CDR1 SNHLY, CDR2 FYNNEI. CDR3 sequence: CASSEGRGQGLPRDTEAFF. The CDR3 DNA reads as TGTGCCAGCAGTGAGGGGAGAGGACAGGGTCTTCCGCGGGACACTGAAGCTTTCTTT.

The gene calls are TRBV3-1 (or the pseudogene TRBV3-2) and TRBJ1-2; D may be TRBD1 (5 bases). The germline CDR1 and CDR2 sequences are LGHDT and YNNKEL (reference sequence). This CDR3 is 16 amino acids long. V lost 0 bases and J 4 bases, leaving 15 bases between the germline ends. Written as DNA, the CDR3 is TGTGCCAGCAGCCAAGATACAGGCCGAGGATCCTATGGCTACACCTTC. Encoded protein: CASSQDTGRGSYGYTF.

This chain uses TRBV5-6 with TRBJ2-7; a weak D match, TRBD2 (5 bases). V was clipped by 3 bases and J by 9 bases, with 22 bases between them. The CDR3 sequence is 15 residues long. Germline CDR1 reads SGHDT; CDR2 reads YYEEEE. CDR3 region: CASSYSPGTMLGQYF. The CDR3 bases are TGTGCCAGCAGCTATTCGCCGGGAACCATGCTGGGGCAGTACTTC.

V gene TRBV7-6 combines with J gene TRBJ1-2; possibly TRBD1 for D (6 bases). The CDR3 contains 16 residues. Germline CDR1 reads SGHVS; CDR2 reads FNYEAQ. Trimming shortened V by 2 bases and J by 2 bases, and 15 bases separated the two germline ends. The DNA of the CDR3 is TGTGCCAGCAGCTTATTCGTAAGGGGGGGGAACTATGGCTACACCTTC. Translation: CASSLFVRGGNYGYTF.

This CDR3 is CASTLAERGSYEQYF. Written as DNA, the CDR3 is TGTGCCAGCACCCTGGCGGAGCGGGGGAGTTACGAGCAGTACTTC. V is TRBV7-9 and J is TRBJ2-7; 8 bases are shared with TRBD2. V was clipped by 7 bases and J by 4 bases; unmatched bases: 12. Looked up from germline, CDR1 is SEHNR and CDR2 is FQNEAQ (reference sequence). This CDR3 comprises 15 residues.

The J gene is TRBJ1-5, the V gene TRBV3-1 (or the pseudogene TRBV3-2); no firm D call. Trimming stripped 0 bases from V and 6 bases from J, with 12 bases between. CDR3 length: 15 residues. CDR1 is LGHDT and CDR2 is YNNKEL in the germline V gene (reference sequence). CDR3 sequence (DNA): TGTGCCAGCAGCCAAGATCGTGTTTCTCGTCAGCCCCAGCATTTT. It codes for CASSQDRVSRQPQHF.

The J gene is TRBJ2-7, the V gene TRBV21-1; TRBD1, the table's D call, lacks a check against the DNA. TRBV21-1 is marked as a pseudogene. CDR3 size: 16 residues. The CDR3 here is CASTTNPNRSPYEQYF. The CDR3 nucleotides are TGTGCCAGCACCACTAACCCTAACAGGTCTCCCTACGAGCAGTACTTC.

The chain has TRBV12-3 or TRBV12-4 and TRBJ1-2; no clear D. The CDR3 length is 12 residues. Trimming cost V 6 bases and J 5 bases, with 10 bases left between them. This chain's CDR3 is CASSSRLYGYTF. CDR3 bases: TGTGCCAGCAGCTCCCGCCTATATGGCTACACCTTC.

This clone is a singleton in its sample. This chain connects TRBV7-9 to TRBJ1-1; D is unclear. The CDR3 length is 15 residues. The V end was cut by 11 bases, the J end by 0 bases, with 19 bases between. In germline, CDR1 is SEHNR, CDR2 FQNEAQ (reference sequence). CDR3 sequence reads: CASRAGSLMNTEAFF. DNA of the CDR3: TGTGCCTCCCGGGCGGGATCACTTATGAACACTGAAGCTTTCTTT.